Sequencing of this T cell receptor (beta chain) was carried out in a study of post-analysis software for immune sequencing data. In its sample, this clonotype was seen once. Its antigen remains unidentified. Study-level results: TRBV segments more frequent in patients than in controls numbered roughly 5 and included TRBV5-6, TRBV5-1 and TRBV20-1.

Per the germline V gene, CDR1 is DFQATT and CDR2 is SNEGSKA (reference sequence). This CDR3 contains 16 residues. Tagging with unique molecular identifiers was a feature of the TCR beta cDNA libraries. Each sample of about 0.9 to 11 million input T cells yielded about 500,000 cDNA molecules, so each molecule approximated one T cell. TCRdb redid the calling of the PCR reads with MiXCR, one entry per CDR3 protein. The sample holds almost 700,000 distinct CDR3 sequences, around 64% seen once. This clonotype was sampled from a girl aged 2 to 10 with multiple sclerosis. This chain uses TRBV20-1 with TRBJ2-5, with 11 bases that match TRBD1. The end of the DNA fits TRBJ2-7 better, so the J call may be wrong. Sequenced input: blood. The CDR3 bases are TGCAGTGCTAGAGATAAAGGGACAGGGGGAGGCTACGAGCAGTACTTC. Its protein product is CSARDKGTGGGYEQYF.